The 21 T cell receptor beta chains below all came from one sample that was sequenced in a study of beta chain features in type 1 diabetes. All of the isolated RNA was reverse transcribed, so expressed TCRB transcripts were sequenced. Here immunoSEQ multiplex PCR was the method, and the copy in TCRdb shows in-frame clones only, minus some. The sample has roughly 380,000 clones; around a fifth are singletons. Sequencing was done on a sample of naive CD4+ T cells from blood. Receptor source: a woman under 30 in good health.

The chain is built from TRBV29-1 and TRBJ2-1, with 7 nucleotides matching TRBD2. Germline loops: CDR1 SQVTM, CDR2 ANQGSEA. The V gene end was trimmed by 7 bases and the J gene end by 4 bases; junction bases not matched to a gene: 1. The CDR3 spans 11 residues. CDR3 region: CSGGGYNEQFF. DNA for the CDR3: TGCAGCGGGGGGGGATACAATGAGCAGTTCTTC.

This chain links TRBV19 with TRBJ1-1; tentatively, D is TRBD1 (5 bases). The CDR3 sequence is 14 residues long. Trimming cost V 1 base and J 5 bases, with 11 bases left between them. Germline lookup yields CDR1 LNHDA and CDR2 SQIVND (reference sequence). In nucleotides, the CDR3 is TGTGCCAGTAGTATAGCAGGGAGGTGGACTGAAGCTTTCTTT. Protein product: CASSIAGRWTEAFF.

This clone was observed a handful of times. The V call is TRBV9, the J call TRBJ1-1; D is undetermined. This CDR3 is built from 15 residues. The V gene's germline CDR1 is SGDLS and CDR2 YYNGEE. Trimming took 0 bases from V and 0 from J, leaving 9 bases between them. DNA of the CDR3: TGTGCCAGCAGCGTAGACAACAGCCTGAACACTGAAGCTTTCTTT. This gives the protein CASSVDNSLNTEAFF.

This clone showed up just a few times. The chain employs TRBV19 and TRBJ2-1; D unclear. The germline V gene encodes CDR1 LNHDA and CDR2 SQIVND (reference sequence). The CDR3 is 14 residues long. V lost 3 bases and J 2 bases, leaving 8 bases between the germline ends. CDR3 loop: CASSMSPAYNEQFF. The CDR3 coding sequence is TGTGCCAGTAGTATGAGCCCCGCCTACAATGAGCAGTTCTTC.

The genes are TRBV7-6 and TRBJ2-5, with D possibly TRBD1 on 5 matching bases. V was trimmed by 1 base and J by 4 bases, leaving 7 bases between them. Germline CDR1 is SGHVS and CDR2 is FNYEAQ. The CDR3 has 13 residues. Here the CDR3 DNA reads TGTGCCAGCAGCTTAGGTCAGGGAGAGACCCAGTACTTC. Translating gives CASSLGQGETQYF. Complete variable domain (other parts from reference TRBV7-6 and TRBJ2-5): GAGVSQSPRYKVTKRGQDVALRCDPISGHVSLYWYRQALGQGPEFLTYFNYEAQQDKSGLPNDRFSAERPEGSISTLTIQRTEQRDSAMYRCASSLGQGETQYFGPGTRLLVL.

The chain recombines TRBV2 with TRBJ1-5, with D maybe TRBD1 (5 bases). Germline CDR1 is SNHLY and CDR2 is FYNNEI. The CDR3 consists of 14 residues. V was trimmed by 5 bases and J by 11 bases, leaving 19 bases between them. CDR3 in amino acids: CASSTTAGLGTQHF. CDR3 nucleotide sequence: TGTGCCAGCAGTACGACAGCCGGGCTAGGGACCCAGCATTTT.

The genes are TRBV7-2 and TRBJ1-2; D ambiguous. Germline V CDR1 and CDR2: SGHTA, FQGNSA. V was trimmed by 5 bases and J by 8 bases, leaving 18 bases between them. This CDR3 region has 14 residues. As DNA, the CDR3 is TGTGCCAGCAGCCCGGGGAGCCCCCCAAGGGGCTACACCTTC. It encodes CASSPGSPPRGYTF.

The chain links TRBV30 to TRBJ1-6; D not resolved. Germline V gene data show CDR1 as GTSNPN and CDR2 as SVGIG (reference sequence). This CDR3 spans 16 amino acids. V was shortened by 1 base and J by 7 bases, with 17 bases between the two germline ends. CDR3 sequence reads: CAWSALLQVKNSPLHF. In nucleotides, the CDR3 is TGTGCCTGGAGTGCCCTACTTCAGGTGAAGAATTCACCCCTCCACTTT.

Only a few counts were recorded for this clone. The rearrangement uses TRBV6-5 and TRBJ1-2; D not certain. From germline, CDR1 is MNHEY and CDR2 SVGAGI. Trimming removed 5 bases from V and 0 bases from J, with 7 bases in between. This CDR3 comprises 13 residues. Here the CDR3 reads CASSPGTNYGYTF. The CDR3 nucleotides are TGTGCCAGCAGTCCCGGGACTAACTATGGCTACACCTTC.

CDR3 coding DNA: TGTGCCAGCAGCGGGACAGGAGGTGGCTACACCTTC. Translating it yields CASSGTGGGYTF. The chain carries TRBV2 and TRBJ1-2, with TRBD1 identical over 8 bases. This CDR3 contains 12 residues. From germline, CDR1 is SNHLY and CDR2 FYNNEI. V lost 6 bases to trimming and J lost 7 bases; unmatched junction nucleotides: 4.

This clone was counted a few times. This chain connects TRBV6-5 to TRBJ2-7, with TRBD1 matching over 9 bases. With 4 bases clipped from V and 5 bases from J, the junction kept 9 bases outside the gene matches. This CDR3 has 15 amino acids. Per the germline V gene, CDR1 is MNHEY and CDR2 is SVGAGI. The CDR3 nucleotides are TGTGCCAGCAGTTCACGACTGGGACAGGGAGACGAGCAGTACTTC. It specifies CASSSRLGQGDEQYF.

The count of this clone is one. For the CDR3, the DNA is TGTGCCTGGAGGCGCAGGGTGAACACTGAAGCTTTCTTT. It specifies CAWRRRVNTEAFF. The rearrangement uses TRBV30 and TRBJ1-1; D might be TRBD1 (5 bases). This CDR3 is 13 amino acids long. CDR1 GTSNPN and CDR2 SVGIG come from the germline V gene (reference sequence). The V and J ends lost 3 bases and 0 bases respectively, with 8 bases between them.

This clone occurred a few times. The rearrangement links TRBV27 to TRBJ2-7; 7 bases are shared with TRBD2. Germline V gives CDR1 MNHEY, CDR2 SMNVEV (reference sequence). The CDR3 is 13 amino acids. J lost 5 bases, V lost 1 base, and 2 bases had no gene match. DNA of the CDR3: TGTGCCAGCAGTTTATGGGGGGGGGACGAGCAGTACTTC. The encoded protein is CASSLWGGDEQYF.

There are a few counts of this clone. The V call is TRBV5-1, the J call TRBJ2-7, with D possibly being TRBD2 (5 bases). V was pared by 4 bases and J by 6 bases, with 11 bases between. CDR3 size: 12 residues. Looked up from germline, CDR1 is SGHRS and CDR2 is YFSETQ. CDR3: CASSIGEGEQYF. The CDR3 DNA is TGCGCCAGCAGCATCGGAGAGGGCGAGCAGTACTTC.

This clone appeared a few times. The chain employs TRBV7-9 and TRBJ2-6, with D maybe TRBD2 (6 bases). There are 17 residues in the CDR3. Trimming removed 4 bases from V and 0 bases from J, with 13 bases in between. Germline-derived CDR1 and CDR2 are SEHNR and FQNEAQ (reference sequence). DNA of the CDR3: TGTGCCAGCAGCTCGGGACTCTCGACCTCTGGGGCCAACGTCCTGACTTTC. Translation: CASSSGLSTSGANVLTF.

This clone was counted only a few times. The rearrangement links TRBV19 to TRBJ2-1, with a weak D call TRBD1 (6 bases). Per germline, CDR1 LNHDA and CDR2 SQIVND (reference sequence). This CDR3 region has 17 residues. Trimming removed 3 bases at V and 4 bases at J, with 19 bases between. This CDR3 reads CASSIIGGHQIYNEQFF. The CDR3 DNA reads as TGTGCCAGTAGTATCATAGGGGGACACCAGATTTACAATGAGCAGTTCTTC.

DNA for the CDR3: TGCAGCGTTGAAGATTCGGGAGGGGAGGCTGAAGCTTTCTTT. It encodes CSVEDSGGEAEAFF. V and J are TRBV29-1 and TRBJ1-1; perhaps TRBD1 as D (5 bases). V lost 0 bases and J lost 6, with 14 bases in between. Germline lookup yields CDR1 SQVTM and CDR2 ANQGSEA. This CDR3 is built from 14 residues.

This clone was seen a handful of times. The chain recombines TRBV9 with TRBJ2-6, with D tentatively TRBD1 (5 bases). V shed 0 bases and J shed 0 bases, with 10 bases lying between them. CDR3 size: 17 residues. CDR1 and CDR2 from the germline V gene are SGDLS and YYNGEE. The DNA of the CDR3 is TGTGCCAGCAGCGTAGCAGGGCCCAGCTCTGGGGCCAACGTCCTGACTTTC. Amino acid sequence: CASSVAGPSSGANVLTF.

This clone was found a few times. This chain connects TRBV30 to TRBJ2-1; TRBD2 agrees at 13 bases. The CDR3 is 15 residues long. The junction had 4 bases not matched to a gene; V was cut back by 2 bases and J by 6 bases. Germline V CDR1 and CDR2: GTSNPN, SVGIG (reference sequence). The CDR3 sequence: CAWSTRLAGGNEQFF. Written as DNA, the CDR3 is TGTGCCTGGAGTACTCGACTAGCGGGAGGCAATGAGCAGTTCTTC. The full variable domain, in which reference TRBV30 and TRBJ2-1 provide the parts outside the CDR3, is SQTIHQWPATLVQPVGSPLSLECTVEGTSNPNLYWYRQAAGRGLQLLFYSVGIGQISSEVPQNLSASRPQDRQFILSSKKLLLSDSGFYLCAWSTRLAGGNEQFFGPGTRLTVL.

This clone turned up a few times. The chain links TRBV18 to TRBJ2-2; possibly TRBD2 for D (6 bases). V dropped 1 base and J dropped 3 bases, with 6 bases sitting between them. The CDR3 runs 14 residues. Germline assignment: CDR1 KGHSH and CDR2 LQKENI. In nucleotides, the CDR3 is TGTGCCAGCTCACCACAGCGGGACACCGGGGAGCTGTTTTTT. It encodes CASSPQRDTGELFF.

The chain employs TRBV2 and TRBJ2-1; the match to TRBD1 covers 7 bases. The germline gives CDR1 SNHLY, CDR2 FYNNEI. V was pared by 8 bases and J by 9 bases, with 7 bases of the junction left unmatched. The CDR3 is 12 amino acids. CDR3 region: CASQRGPPEQFF. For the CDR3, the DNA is TGTGCCAGCCAGAGGGGGCCCCCTGAGCAGTTCTTC. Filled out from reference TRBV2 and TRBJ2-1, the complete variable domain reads EPEVTQTPSHQVTQMGQEVILRCVPISNHLYFYWYRQILGQKVEFLVSFYNNEISEKSEIFDDQFSVERPDGSNFTLKIRSTKLEDSAMYFCASQRGPPEQFFGPGTRLTVL.